These 30 T cell receptor beta chains share one sample of origin, sequenced in a study of blood T cell repertoires in COVID-19. Clones were sequenced by immunoSEQ multiplex PCR, and TCRdb holds only the in-frame ones, with some missing. The top ten clones hold about 5% of a sample with about 290,000 clones, around nine tenths of them seen once. The sample consisted of peripheral blood. These receptors originate from a man aged 40-49 years with acute or convalescent COVID-19.

The chain has TRBV6-2 or TRBV6-3 and TRBJ1-1, with TRBD1 as a possible D gene (5 bases). The CDR3 contains 12 residues. Germline values: CDR1 MNHEY, CDR2 SVGEGT. Deletions cut 2 bases from V and 11 bases from J, with 12 bases between. This CDR3 reads CASSYDAGKAFF. As DNA, the CDR3 is TGTGCCAGCAGTTACGACGCAGGGAAGGCTTTCTTT.

CDR3 DNA sequence: TGTGCCAGTAGTATAGGGTTGAACACCGCCTATGAAAAACTGTTTTTT. Translated, it gives CASSIGLNTAYEKLFF. The V gene is TRBV19, the J gene TRBJ1-4; no clear D gene. The CDR3 loop spans 16 amino acids. The V end lost 1 base, the J end lost 6 bases, and 15 bases lay between the germline ends. CDR1 and CDR2 from the germline V gene are LNHDA and SQIVND (reference sequence).

The chain joins TRBV9 to TRBJ1-2; D might be TRBD1 (5 bases). Trimming removed 3 bases at V and 2 bases at J, with 14 bases between. CDR1 SGDLS and CDR2 YYNGEE come from the germline V gene. This CDR3 is 15 amino acids long. DNA of the CDR3: TGTGCCAGCAGCGCGGGGGTAGGTCCAAACTATGGCTACACCTTC. It encodes CASSAGVGPNYGYTF.

V and J are TRBV3-1 (or the pseudogene TRBV3-2) and TRBJ1-2, with a weak D call TRBD1 (5 bases). This CDR3 spans 12 amino acids. Per germline, CDR1 LGHDT and CDR2 YNNKEL (reference sequence). V was pared by 5 bases and J by 8 bases, with 12 bases between. Here the CDR3 DNA reads TGTGCCAGCAGCTATGAACAGGCAGGCTACACCTTC. This codes for CASSYEQAGYTF.

The V and J genes are TRBV27 and TRBJ2-1, with D maybe TRBD2 (5 bases). The CDR3 runs to 12 residues. Germline lookup yields CDR1 MNHEY and CDR2 SMNVEV (reference sequence). Trimming cost V 10 bases and J 3 bases, with 10 bases left between them. The CDR3 sequence is CAIGKVYNEQFF. The CDR3 DNA reads TGTGCCATCGGGAAAGTCTACAATGAGCAGTTCTTC.

The chain's CDR3 is CASSLEPLRGDTGELFF. The CDR3, as DNA: TGTGCCAGCAGCTTAGAGCCCCTGCGGGGAGATACCGGGGAGCTGTTTTTT. This chain joins TRBV7-6 and TRBJ2-2; weak D call: TRBD2 (6 bases). Germline V gene data show CDR1 as SGHVS and CDR2 as FNYEAQ. The CDR3 length is 17 residues. The V end lost 1 base, the J end lost 5 bases, and 17 bases lay between the germline ends.

The chain joins TRBV29-1 to TRBJ2-7; D is ambiguous. V shed 1 base and J shed 0 bases, with 4 bases lying between them. The CDR3 covers 12 residues. Germline lookup yields CDR1 SQVTM and CDR2 ANQGSEA. The CDR3 bases are TGCAGCGTTGAAGGACTCTCCTACGAGCAGTACTTC. It codes for CSVEGLSYEQYF.

The chain carries TRBV11-2 and TRBJ1-6; 10 bases agree with TRBD1. CDR3 length: 15 residues. The germline gives CDR1 SGHAT, CDR2 FQNNGV. The V and J ends lost 4 bases and 10 bases, in that order; junction bases with no gene match: 7. The CDR3 spells CASSSFRDRGSPLHF. In DNA form, the CDR3 reads TGTGCCAGCAGCTCCTTCAGGGACAGGGGCTCACCCCTCCACTTT. The full variable domain, in which reference TRBV11-2 and TRBJ1-6 provide the parts outside the CDR3, is EAGVAQSPRYKIIEKRQSVAFWCNPISGHATLYWYQQILGQGPKLLIQFQNNGVVDDSQLPKDRFSAERLKGVDSTLKIQPAKLEDSAVYLCASSSFRDRGSPLHFGNGTRLTVT.

This sequence joins TRBV10-1 and TRBJ1-1, with TRBD1 matching 8 bases. J lost 4 bases, V lost 4 bases, and 2 bases had no gene match. This CDR3 region has 13 residues. Germline CDR1 reads WNHNN; CDR2 reads SYGVQD (reference sequence). The CDR3, as DNA: TGCGCCAGCAGTGGACAGGGGCCCACTGAAGCTTTCTTT. Translation: CASSGQGPTEAFF.

The chain recombines TRBV3-1 (or the pseudogene TRBV3-2) with TRBJ2-1; 10 bases align to TRBD2. V was pared by 3 bases and J by 8 bases, with 7 bases of the junction left unmatched. Germline CDR1 LGHDT, CDR2 YNNKEL (reference sequence). The CDR3 is 15 amino acids. CDR3 in amino acids: CASSHFLAGGHEQFF. The CDR3 nucleotides are TGTGCCAGCAGCCACTTCTTAGCGGGGGGCCATGAGCAGTTCTTC.

V is TRBV28 and J is TRBJ1-1, with D possibly TRBD1 on 6 matching bases. V dropped 6 bases and J dropped 0 bases, with 11 bases sitting between them. CDR3 size: 14 residues. Germline V gene lookup returns CDR1 MDHEN and CDR2 SYDVKM. The CDR3 sequence is CASSQGQLNTEAFF. In DNA, the CDR3 is TGTGCCAGCAGCCAAGGACAGTTGAACACTGAAGCTTTCTTT.

The V call is TRBV6-6, the J call TRBJ2-3; TRBD1 matches 9 bases. This CDR3 has 14 residues. Germline CDR1 MNHNY, CDR2 SVGAGI (reference sequence). Trimming removed 8 bases from V and 7 bases from J; junction bases left unmatched: 10. CDR3 residues: CASRRQGGLNTQYF. The CDR3 bases are TGTGCCAGCCGACGACAGGGGGGGCTTAATACGCAGTATTTT.

The chain recombines TRBV7-2 with TRBJ1-2; TRBD1 matches 11 bases. The V segment lost 5 bases and the J segment 7 bases; nucleotides outside the gene matches: 9. The germline V gene has CDR1 SGHTA and CDR2 FQGNSA. The CDR3 length is 15 residues. The DNA of the CDR3 is TGTACCAGCAGCCCGCCCGGACAGGGGGCGACTGGCTACACCTTC. Translation gives CTSSPPGQGATGYTF.

This chain uses TRBV5-4 with TRBJ1-1, with TRBD1 identical over 12 bases. Per germline, CDR1 SGHNT and CDR2 YYREEE (reference sequence). The ends lost 0 bases at V and 10 bases at J; junction bases unmatched: 16. This CDR3 comprises 18 residues. The CDR3 coding sequence is TGTGCCAGCAGCTTGGGGCGGGACAGGGGGCACGTGAATCGAGGAGCTTTCTTT. This codes for CASSLGRDRGHVNRGAFF.

The chain joins TRBV18 to TRBJ1-2; 12 bases are a match to TRBD1. The CDR3 length is 17 residues. Germline values: CDR1 KGHSH, CDR2 LQKENI. Germline trimming cut 6 bases from V and 0 bases from J; bases unmatched to any gene: 8. The CDR3 nucleotides read TGTGCCAGCTCCTCGGGACAGGGGGCGCGAGCTAACTATGGCTACACCTTC. Translated: CASSSGQGARANYGYTF.

The chain links TRBV7-8 to TRBJ2-7; 12 bases agree with TRBD2. This CDR3 is built from 16 residues. Germline-derived CDR1 and CDR2 are SGHVS and FQNEAQ. With V trimmed by 5 bases and J by 6 bases, 11 bases remained unmatched. The CDR3 here is CASSLLAGGNSGEQYF. As DNA, the CDR3 is TGTGCCAGCAGCCTACTAGCGGGGGGCAATTCGGGCGAGCAGTACTTC.

This clone appeared a few times. This chain connects TRBV2 to TRBJ1-2; TRBD1 might be the D (5 bases). The germline CDR1 and CDR2 sequences are SNHLY and FYNNEI. CDR3 size: 15 residues. The germline V and J ends were trimmed by 4 bases and 0 bases, with 12 bases remaining between them. CDR3 region: CASSGRQLANYGYTF. For the CDR3, the DNA is TGTGCCAGCAGTGGGCGACAGTTAGCTAACTATGGCTACACCTTC.

CDR3 in amino acids: CASSVSGYTEAFF. The CDR3 nucleotides are TGTGCCAGCAGTGTTTCGGGTTACACTGAAGCTTTCTTT. The J gene is TRBJ1-1, the V gene TRBV2; D ambiguous. The CDR3 spans 13 residues. In germline, CDR1 is SNHLY, CDR2 FYNNEI. Trimming shortened V by 4 bases and J by 3 bases, and 9 bases separated the two germline ends. Using reference TRBV2 and TRBJ1-1 for the parts outside the CDR3, the full variable domain is EPEVTQTPSHQVTQMGQEVILRCVPISNHLYFYWYRQILGQKVEFLVSFYNNEISEKSEIFDDQFSVERPDGSNFTLKIRSTKLEDSAMYFCASSVSGYTEAFFGQGTRLTVV.

The chain links TRBV15 to TRBJ1-2; D may be TRBD1 (5 bases). Germline V gene data show CDR1 as LNHNV and CDR2 as YYDKDF (reference sequence). V gave up 3 bases and J gave up 4 bases, with 15 bases separating them. This CDR3 is built from 15 residues. The DNA of the CDR3 is TGTGCCACCAGCAGCGGACACGCATTGGGCTATGGCTACACCTTC. Protein: CATSSGHALGYGYTF.

The chain is built from TRBV5-1 and TRBJ1-6, with a weak D call TRBD1 (5 bases). Germline V gene data show CDR1 as SGHRS and CDR2 as YFSETQ. The V gene lost 5 bases and the J gene lost 5 bases, with 11 bases spanning the gap. The CDR3 is made up of 14 amino acids. The CDR3 here is CASRRQGDNSPLHF. For the CDR3, the DNA is TGCGCCAGCAGAAGGCAGGGTGATAATTCACCCCTCCACTTT.

The DNA of the CDR3 is TGTGCCAGCAGCTTAACCAGGAACACTGAAGCTTTCTTT. Translation gives CASSLTRNTEAFF. J is TRBJ1-1 and V is TRBV7-6, with unresolved D. The CDR3 totals 13 residues. V was pared by 2 bases and J by 1 base, with 5 bases between. Germline lookup yields CDR1 SGHVS and CDR2 FNYEAQ. Full variable domain (rest looked up from reference TRBV7-6 and TRBJ1-1): GAGVSQSPRYKVTKRGQDVALRCDPISGHVSLYWYRQALGQGPEFLTYFNYEAQQDKSGLPNDRFSAERPEGSISTLTIQRTEQRDSAMYRCASSLTRNTEAFFGQGTRLTVV.

This chain connects TRBV7-2 to TRBJ2-1, with unresolved D. Trimming cost V 3 bases and J 3 bases, with 12 bases left between them. This CDR3 is 15 amino acids long. Germline assignment: CDR1 SGHTA and CDR2 FQGNSA. The CDR3 nucleotides are TGTGCCAGCAGCTTCGGTATTCGGAGCTACAATGAGCAGTTCTTC. It specifies CASSFGIRSYNEQFF.

V gene TRBV7-2 combines with J gene TRBJ2-2; 7 nucleotides line up with TRBD1. This CDR3 has 15 residues. From germline, CDR1 is SGHTA and CDR2 FQGNSA. The junction had 3 bases not matched to a gene; V was cut back by 2 bases and J by 3 bases. The CDR3 sequence is CASSLRQGDTGELFF. Here the CDR3 DNA reads TGTGCCAGCAGCTTAAGGCAGGGGGACACCGGGGAGCTGTTTTTT.

The rearrangement uses TRBV11-2 and TRBJ1-6; D might be TRBD1 (6 bases). CDR3 size: 18 residues. V was cut by 7 bases and J by 10 bases, with 29 bases left in between. The germline gives CDR1 SGHAT, CDR2 FQNNGV. CDR3 in DNA: TGTGCCAGCAACCCGGACCCCGTCGGGGGGGGCGCTTGGTCACCCCTCCACTTT. It translates to CASNPDPVGGGAWSPLHF.

The chain joins TRBV4-1 to TRBJ2-3; TRBD2 aligns across 10 bases. This CDR3 comprises 15 residues. Germline-derived CDR1 and CDR2 are MGHRA and YSYEKL. V was clipped by 1 base and J by 6 bases; unmatched bases: 4. The CDR3 loop is CASSQGASGGDTQYF. The CDR3, as DNA: TGCGCCAGCAGCCAAGGGGCTAGCGGGGGTGATACGCAGTATTTT.

The chain links TRBV30 to TRBJ1-1, with D possibly TRBD1 on 6 matching bases. The germline V and J ends were trimmed by 4 bases and 5 bases, with 17 bases remaining between them. This CDR3 has 14 amino acids. Germline values: CDR1 GTSNPN, CDR2 SVGIG (reference sequence). CDR3 DNA: TGTGCCTGGACCATGGTGGCAGGGGATACTGAAGCTTTCTTT. This codes for CAWTMVAGDTEAFF.

The CDR3 nucleotides read TGTGCCAGCACCGAACCCGGGACAGGGCGGAGCGGGGAGCTGTTTTTT. Protein sequence: CASTEPGTGRSGELFF. The J gene is TRBJ2-2, the V gene TRBV5-8; 9 positions match TRBD1. V trimming: 6 bases; J trimming: 7 bases; junction bases outside the gene matches: 13. CDR1 and CDR2 from the germline V gene are SGHTS and YDEGEE. The CDR3 is 16 amino acids.

This clone occurred once. V gene TRBV20-1 combines with J gene TRBJ2-3; D possibly corresponds to TRBD2 (5 bases). The V gene's germline CDR1 is DFQATT and CDR2 SNEGSKA (reference sequence). V gave up 3 bases and J gave up 2 bases, with 15 bases separating them. The CDR3 extends over 15 amino acids. CDR3 sequence: CSASRTWGDTDTQYF. CDR3 in DNA: TGCAGTGCTAGTCGAACCTGGGGAGACACAGATACGCAGTATTTT.

The chain employs TRBV10-2 and TRBJ1-6; D not certain. This CDR3 is built from 14 residues. Germline lookup yields CDR1 WSHSY and CDR2 SAAADI. The V end was cut by 3 bases, the J end by 7 bases, with 10 bases between. This CDR3 is CASSDRFANSPLHF. The CDR3 bases are TGCGCCAGCAGTGACAGGTTTGCAAATTCACCCCTCCACTTT.

The chain links TRBV7-8 to TRBJ2-3; 11 nucleotides line up with TRBD2. Germline V gene data show CDR1 as SGHVS and CDR2 as FQNEAQ. The CDR3 runs 18 residues. The J segment lost 2 bases and the V segment lost 5 bases, leaving 12 bases of the junction unmatched. The CDR3 loop is CASSPLLLAGGFTDTQYF. DNA of the CDR3: TGTGCCAGCAGCCCTCTTCTGCTAGCGGGGGGTTTCACAGATACGCAGTATTTT.